This T cell receptor (beta chain) is drawn from a study of human T cells and chemical hapten exposure. Study-wide points: TCRs at high frequency, those above 1 in 1000, did not change with DPC sensitization.

Each CDR3 protein gets one entry after TCRdb re-called the RACE reads with MiXCR. This sample has 180,000 or so distinct CDR3 sequences, with 20% to 25% found just once. Regarding time point: patch test 1, 2 weeks after DPC sensitization. Treatment defined: therapeutic diphenylcyclopropenone sensitization with weekly scalp DPC. This clonotype occurred a few times. The target antigen is unknown. The germline V gene encodes CDR1 MNHNS and CDR2 SASEGT. V shed 1 base and J shed 5 bases, with 12 bases lying between them. The CDR3 runs to 15 residues. The chain has TRBV6-1 and TRBJ2-1; D unclear. The clonotype originates from a woman aged 50 to 65 with alopecia areata. Some clones in this sample may be carry-over from other donors' samples. Sequencing was performed on whole blood, taken in connection with sensitization to the hapten diphenylcyclopropenone (DPC). The CDR3 is CASSEGTTANNEQFF. In DNA, the CDR3 is TGTGCCAGCAGTGAAGGTACTACAGCAAACAATGAGCAGTTCTTC.